This T cell receptor (beta chain) appears in the sequencing data of a study of cytomegalovirus exposure and HLA in healthy donors. Findings and caveats of the study: A list of approximately 160 TCR beta chains associated with cytomegalovirus was given. Generally TCR sequences proved uncommon, though certain public TCRs appeared in numerous donors. Per published reports, the classifier diagnosed cytomegalovirus status with high specificity and sensitivity.

This clone was detected once. The antigen is not known. Separation from the roughly 700-subject first cohort characterized the roughly 110-subject validation cohort, to which the donors belonged. Method: immunoSEQ multiplex PCR; TCRdb's copy keeps in-frame clones and lacks some. This table has about 170,000 clones, approximately 96% appearing once. The sample comprised PBMCs. The sequence came from a woman aged 18 to 35 in good health and CMV-seronegative.

The CDR3 protein is CASSQTGNPNYGYTF. CDR3 in DNA: TGTGCCAGCAGCCAGACAGGGAACCCTAACTATGGCTACACCTTC. The gene calls are TRBV14 and TRBJ1-2; TRBD1 aligns across 7 bases. The V gene's germline CDR1 is SGHDN and CDR2 FVKESK. The length of the CDR3 is 15 residues. Unmatched junction bases numbered 4, after V lost 3 bases and J lost 0 bases.